This TCR beta chain was profiled in a study of blood T cell repertoires in COVID-19. Study-level background: The cDNA or gDNA used as material had been derived from T cells, B-cell-depleted T cells, or PBMCs.

In the study's own analysis: Using reference gene primer amplification, nucleated cell counts were estimated. Clones were read by immunoSEQ multiplex PCR, and TCRdb kept only the in-frame ones, dropping some. V, J and clone size were drawn from that table, and D and trimming were deduced from the DNA. The sample contains approximately 200,000 clones, around 84% of which appear only once. The Seattle patients joined while their infection was active and were tracked longitudinally afterward. The CDR3 has 12 amino acids. Trimming left V 1 base short and J 3 bases short, with 4 bases between. Germline CDR1 reads SGHAT; CDR2 reads FQNNGV. This clone came up a few times.

The V call is TRBV11-2, the J call TRBJ2-7; D remains ambiguous. The clonotype comes from an elderly woman with COVID-19, enrolled during active disease. Sequenced sample: peripheral blood. The CDR3 reads CASSLAVYEQYF. In DNA form, the CDR3 reads TGTGCCAGCAGCTTAGCGGTCTACGAGCAGTACTTC.